This record looks at one TCR beta chain sequence and its context. The data are from a study of blood T cell repertoires in COVID-19. CDR3 length equals 13 residues. The germline gives CDR1 MNHEY, CDR2 SVGAGI. V was clipped by 8 bases and J by 2 bases, with 10 bases between them. As originally analysed: Estimation of nucleated cell counts was performed using reference gene primer amplification. Libraries were prepared by immunoSEQ multiplex PCR; TCRdb keeps only in-frame clonotypes and omits some of them. V, J and clone size are those of that table, while D and trimming were read from the DNA. The table has under 450,000 clones, 80% to 90% seen once. In terms of age and location, participants ranged from roughly 18 to 95 years and lived in approximately 26 US areas. Cohorts were based on clinical histories the participants reported. Donors in Cohort 3 who had recovered were those with two negative PCRs, healthcare professional clearance, or resolution of their symptoms.

This sequence was found in a man aged 30 to 39 who had recovered from COVID-19. The sequenced material came from PBMCs or T cells enriched from blood (not recorded which). V usage is TRBV6-5 and J usage is TRBJ1-3, with D possibly matching TRBD1 (6 bases). The CDR3 is CASRGAAGNTIYF. The CDR3 DNA is TGTGCCAGCCGGGGGGCGGCTGGAAACACCATATATTTT.